The source of this T cell receptor beta chain is a study of cytomegalovirus exposure and HLA in healthy donors. Broader study findings: Reported results showed that the classifier diagnosed cytomegalovirus status with high specificity and sensitivity. There were over 150 TCR beta chains listed as cytomegalovirus-associated.

CDR3 length: 15 amino acids. Germline values: CDR1 LNHDA, CDR2 SQIVND (reference sequence). The ends were cut back, 7 bases at V and 4 bases at J, with 17 bases in the middle. TCRdb's copy holds only in-frame clones and misses some; the assay was immunoSEQ multiplex PCR. The profile shows 90,000 to 150,000 clones, over 75% of them singletons. Remarks on this clone: Its antigen is unidentified.

The sequence was obtained from a woman younger than 30 in good health and CMV-seropositive. The rearrangement links TRBV19 to TRBJ1-5; D gene ambiguous. Sequencing was done on a sample of PBMCs. The CDR3 sequence is CASTTSAVLNQPQHF. The CDR3 DNA sequence: TGTGCCAGTACTACCTCCGCGGTACTGAATCAGCCCCAGCATTTT.